This T cell receptor beta chain was sequenced in a study of T cell clonality in common variable immunodeficiency. Findings of the study overall: In common variable immunodeficiency, TCR beta chains reportedly carried fewer deletions and N-nucleotide insertions. Compared with healthy controls, CVID subjects showed increased TCRbeta clonality, mostly in about a third.

Germline V gene lookup returns CDR1 GTSNPN and CDR2 SVGIG (reference sequence). The CDR3 totals 13 residues. V was trimmed by 0 bases and J by 6 bases, leaving 8 bases between them. Reduced serum IgG, IgA and/or IgM plus specific antibody deficiency defined CVID. About this clone itself: The antigen remains undetermined. With the read ending 3 residues before the CDR3 end, the germline J gene is used to fill in that end.

Sequencing input was equivalent genomic DNA from CVID and controls. Produced via immunoSEQ multiplex PCR; TCRdb's table is partial and in-frame only. This listing includes about 15,000 clones. The TCR sequence derives from a human donor with common variable immunodeficiency. The rearrangement uses TRBV30 and TRBJ2-2; D not certain. Sequencing was carried out using peripheral blood mononuclear cells. The CDR3 sequence: CAWSVKVAGELFF. The CDR3 DNA, read in part, is TGTGCCTGGAGTGTTAAGGTGGCCGGGGAG.